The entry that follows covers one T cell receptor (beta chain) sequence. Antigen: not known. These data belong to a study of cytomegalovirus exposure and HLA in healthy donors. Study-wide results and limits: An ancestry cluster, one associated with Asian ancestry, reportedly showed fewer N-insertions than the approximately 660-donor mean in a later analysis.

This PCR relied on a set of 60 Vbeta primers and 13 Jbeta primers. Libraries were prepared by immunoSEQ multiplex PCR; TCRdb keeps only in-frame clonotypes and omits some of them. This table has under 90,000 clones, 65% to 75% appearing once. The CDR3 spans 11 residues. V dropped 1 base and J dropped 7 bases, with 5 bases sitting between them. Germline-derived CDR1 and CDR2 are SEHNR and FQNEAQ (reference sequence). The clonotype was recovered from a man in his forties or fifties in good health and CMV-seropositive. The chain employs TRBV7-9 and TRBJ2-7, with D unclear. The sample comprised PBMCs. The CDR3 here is CASSLDLEQYF. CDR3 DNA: TGTGCCAGCAGCTTAGATTTAGAGCAGTACTTC.